The next 24 T cell receptor beta chains were all read from a single sample in a study of blood T cell repertoires in COVID-19. This table comes from immunoSEQ multiplex PCR, and its TCRdb copy is limited to in-frame clones, with some not included. Of under 350,000 clones listed, about 82% are singletons. Sequenced input: peripheral blood. These receptor sequences come from a human donor in a cohort sampled during active COVID-19.

The J gene is TRBJ2-1, the V gene TRBV10-3; TRBD1 agrees at 9 bases. The junction had 9 bases not matched to a gene; V was cut back by 5 bases and J by 7 bases. Germline lookup yields CDR1 ENHRY and CDR2 SYGVKD. The CDR3 runs 15 residues. DNA for the CDR3: TGTGCCATCAGTCGGGACAGGGAAGGTTCGAATGAGCAGTTCTTC. The encoded protein is CAISRDREGSNEQFF.

This sequence joins TRBV6-1 and TRBJ2-4; 8 bases match TRBD1. J lost 5 bases, V lost 0 bases, and 6 bases had no gene match. Germline-derived CDR1 and CDR2 are MNHNS and SASEGT. The CDR3 spans 16 residues. CDR3 sequence (DNA): TGTGCCAGCAGTGAAGCTTGGGACAGGAAACAAAACATTCAGTACTTC. Translated: CASSEAWDRKQNIQYF.

The chain combines TRBV12-3 or TRBV12-4 with TRBJ2-7; possible D gene TRBD1, 5 bases. The CDR3 runs 13 residues. V was trimmed by 3 bases and J by 3 bases, leaving 9 bases between them. The CDR3 nucleotides are TGTGCCAGCAGTTTGATAGACAGCTACGAGCAGTACTTC. Protein: CASSLIDSYEQYF.

The chain is built from TRBV24-1 and TRBJ2-3; TRBD1 is a possible D gene (5 bases). Germline V gene sequence: CDR1 KGHDR, CDR2 SFDVKD. The CDR3 is 14 residues long. Between the trimmed V and J ends, which lost 5 bases and 0 bases, there was a span of 8 bases. The CDR3 sequence is CATSARTSTDTQYF. The CDR3 DNA sequence: TGTGCCACCAGTGCGCGGACAAGCACAGATACGCAGTATTTT.

This rearrangement joins TRBV5-1 to TRBJ1-1, with D possibly TRBD1 on 5 matching bases. The V gene's germline CDR1 is SGHRS and CDR2 YFSETQ. The CDR3 sequence is 13 residues long. Trimming removed 5 bases from V and 3 bases from J, with 11 bases in between. As DNA, the CDR3 is TGCGCCAGCAGGCTGGAGGGGTACACTGAAGCTTTCTTT. This encodes CASRLEGYTEAFF.

The chain employs TRBV27 and TRBJ2-3, with 11 bases that match TRBD2. V shed 5 bases and J 3 bases; nucleotides not matched to a gene: 7. The CDR3 length is 16 residues. CDR1 is MNHEY and CDR2 is SMNVEV in the germline V gene (reference sequence). The CDR3, as DNA: TGTGCCAGCAGTCCGACGACTAGCGGGGCTACAGATACGCAGTATTTT. Residues: CASSPTTSGATDTQYF.

CDR3 nucleotides: TGCGCCAGCAGCTTGGTAGGGACAGGGGTAGGGACTGAAGCTTTCTTT. Its protein product is CASSLVGTGVGTEAFF. This chain links TRBV5-1 with TRBJ1-1; TRBD1 agrees at 10 bases. Germline lookup yields CDR1 SGHRS and CDR2 YFSETQ. CDR3 length: 16 residues. J was trimmed by 5 bases and V by 0 bases; bases with no gene match: 7.

The table lists this clone with a few counts. The V and J genes are TRBV6-5 and TRBJ1-5; D is uncertain. The CDR3 runs 16 residues. Germline assignment: CDR1 MNHEY and CDR2 SVGAGI. V shed 0 bases and J shed 0 bases, with 9 bases lying between them. The CDR3 region has the DNA TGTGCCAGCAGTTACTCGACACAGAATAGCAATCAGCCCCAGCATTTT. Its protein is CASSYSTQNSNQPQHF.

This clone has only one observation. The rearrangement joins TRBV27 to TRBJ1-2; 10 nucleotides align to TRBD1. The CDR3 runs 14 residues. V gave up 3 bases and J gave up 4 bases; unmatched junction bases: 2. The germline gives CDR1 MNHEY, CDR2 SMNVEV (reference sequence). CDR3 coding DNA: TGTGCCAGCAGTTTCGGACAGGGGGTCTATGGCTACACCTTC. It translates to CASSFGQGVYGYTF.

J is TRBJ1-6 and V is TRBV27, with D possibly TRBD1 on 6 matching bases. CDR1 and CDR2 (germline): MNHEY, SMNVEV (reference sequence). There are 13 residues in the CDR3. V shed 7 bases and J shed 14 bases, with 18 bases lying between them. The CDR3 DNA reads TGTGCCAGCAACTTTAACAGGGAAGGCACCCTCCACTTT. This encodes CASNFNREGTLHF.

This clone was observed a single time. Here the CDR3 reads CASTPGGSAGANVLTF. CDR3 nucleotide sequence: TGTGCCAGCACCCCGGGGGGGTCGGCCGGGGCCAACGTCCTGACTTTC. The chain combines TRBV2 with TRBJ2-6; 8 nucleotides align to TRBD2. The CDR3 totals 16 residues. The V gene's germline CDR1 is SNHLY and CDR2 FYNNEI. Losses at the gene ends were 7 bases for V and 4 bases for J; bases not matched to a gene: 9. Drawing the rest from reference TRBV2 and TRBJ2-6, the complete variable domain is EPEVTQTPSHQVTQMGQEVILRCVPISNHLYFYWYRQILGQKVEFLVSFYNNEISEKSEIFDDQFSVERPDGSNFTLKIRSTKLEDSAMYFCASTPGGSAGANVLTFGAGSRLTVL.

The genes are TRBV9 and TRBJ2-2; 7 positions agree with TRBD2. This CDR3 has 16 amino acids. Trimming took 2 bases from V and 2 from J; bases not matched to a gene: 6. CDR1 and CDR2 (germline): SGDLS, YYNGEE. The CDR3 loop reads CASSVFSGGNTGELFF. DNA for the CDR3: TGTGCCAGCAGCGTCTTCTCGGGGGGAAACACCGGGGAGCTGTTTTTT. The variable domain in full, completed from reference TRBV9 and TRBJ2-2, reads DSGVTQTPKHLITATGQRVTLRCSPRSGDLSVYWYQQSLDQGLQFLIQYYNGEERAKGNILERFSAQQFPDLHSELNLSSLELGDSALYFCASSVFSGGNTGELFFGEGSRLTVL.

V and J are TRBV12-2 and TRBJ1-3; TRBD1 is the table's D call, not checked against the DNA. TRBV12-2 is designated a pseudogene. This CDR3 is built from 19 residues. The CDR3 is CASRRPWTGSFCSGNTIYF. The DNA of the CDR3 is TGTGCAAGTCGCCGACCTTGGACAGGGAGTTTTTGCTCTGGAAACACCATATATTTT.

The V gene is TRBV3-1 (or the pseudogene TRBV3-2), the J gene TRBJ1-3; D call uncertain. The CDR3 has 13 residues. The germline V and J ends were trimmed by 1 base and 4 bases, with 5 bases remaining between them. CDR1 is LGHDT and CDR2 is YNNKEL in the germline V gene (reference sequence). CDR3 DNA: TGTGCCAGCAGCCAAGTAGCGGGAAACACCATATATTTT. It is translated as CASSQVAGNTIYF.

The chain links TRBV4-1 to TRBJ2-2, with 9 bases that match TRBD2. V gave up 1 base and J gave up 7 bases; unmatched junction bases: 7. There are 16 residues in the CDR3. Germline V gene lookup returns CDR1 MGHRA and CDR2 YSYEKL. CDR3 coding DNA: TGCGCCAGCAGCCAAGGGCGGGGGGGCCGTATCGGGGAGCTGTTTTTT. Translation gives CASSQGRGGRIGELFF.

This chain joins TRBV25-1 and TRBJ2-2; maybe TRBD2 (5 bases). The CDR3 runs to 16 residues. V was shortened by 6 bases and J by 3 bases, with 17 bases between the two germline ends. CDR1 and CDR2 (germline): MGHDK, SYGVNS. CDR3 nucleotides: TGTGCCAGCAGGCGATCCGGCCCCGGGGACACCGGGGAGCTGTTTTTT. Its protein product is CASRRSGPGDTGELFF.

J is TRBJ1-1 and V is TRBV19, with unresolved D. Trimming stripped 8 bases from V and 0 bases from J, with 13 bases between. Germline V gene data show CDR1 as LNHDA and CDR2 as SQIVND (reference sequence). The CDR3 is made up of 14 amino acids. CDR3 coding DNA: TGTGCCAGTGCCTTCGGGTTGATGAACACTGAAGCTTTCTTT. The encoded protein is CASAFGLMNTEAFF.

The chain combines TRBV9 with TRBJ1-5; TRBD1 agrees at 7 bases. This CDR3 contains 16 residues. Germline V CDR1 and CDR2: SGDLS, YYNGEE. Unmatched junction bases numbered 7, after V lost 4 bases and J lost 0 bases. Here the CDR3 DNA reads TGTGCCAGCAGCCGGGACAGTGGGGTTAGCAATCAGCCCCAGCATTTT. This encodes CASSRDSGVSNQPQHF.

The chain couples TRBV27 to TRBJ2-7; D remains ambiguous. CDR1 is MNHEY, CDR2 SMNVEV, per germline (reference sequence). V shed 5 bases and J shed 2 bases, with 13 bases lying between them. This CDR3 has 14 residues. This chain's CDR3 is CASSPVTPPYEQYF. The CDR3, as DNA: TGTGCCAGCAGTCCCGTCACACCCCCCTACGAGCAGTACTTC.

The chain carries TRBV6-4 and TRBJ2-3; possible D gene TRBD2, 5 bases. Trimming took 5 bases from V and 3 from J, leaving 15 bases between them. The CDR3 extends over 15 amino acids. Germline CDR1 and CDR2: MRHNA and SNTAGT. CDR3 loop: CASSRSRGGTDTQYF. In nucleotides, the CDR3 is TGTGCCAGCAGTAGGTCCCGGGGTGGGACAGATACGCAGTATTTT.

To note about this clone: At the DNA level, this CDR3 is encoded by other sequences in the same sample as well. This chain connects TRBV18 to TRBJ2-7; D gene unclear. Trimming removed 3 bases from V and 1 base from J, with 4 bases in between. Germline CDR1 and CDR2: KGHSH and LQKENI. CDR3 length: 12 amino acids. CDR3 region: CASSPSSYEQYF. CDR3 sequence (DNA): TGTGCCAGCTCACCTTCATCCTACGAGCAGTACTTC. Full variable domain (rest looked up from reference TRBV18 and TRBJ2-7): NAGVMQNPRHLVRRRGQEARLRCSPMKGHSHVYWYRQLPEEGLKFMVYLQKENIIDESGMPKERFSAEFPKEGPSILRIQQVVRGDSAAYFCASSPSSYEQYFGPGTRLTVT.

The chain has TRBV7-2 and TRBJ1-5, with a tentative D call TRBD1 (5 bases). Looked up from germline, CDR1 is SGHTA and CDR2 is FQGNSA. The CDR3 covers 15 residues. Deletions cut 7 bases from V and 2 bases from J, with 15 bases between. In nucleotides, the CDR3 is TGTGCCAGCAAGGGTCCGGGGGTGGGCAATCAGCCCCAGCATTTT. As protein: CASKGPGVGNQPQHF.

The sample holds a few counts of this clone. The chain employs TRBV5-4 and TRBJ2-2, with TRBD1 as a possible D gene (6 bases). V was clipped by 4 bases and J by 1 base, with 17 bases between them. CDR1 is SGHNT, CDR2 YYREEE, per germline (reference sequence). There are 17 residues in the CDR3. The CDR3 is CASSTLDSRMNTGELFF. The CDR3 region has the DNA TGTGCCAGCAGCACTTTGGACAGCCGGATGAACACCGGGGAGCTGTTTTTT.

This clone appeared once. V and J are TRBV12-5 and TRBJ2-3, with 8 bases identical to TRBD2. From germline, CDR1 is LGHNT and CDR2 FRNRAP. CDR3 size: 17 residues. J gave up 3 bases and V 6 bases, and 14 bases lay outside the gene matches. The CDR3 region is CASGPEGVAGKTDTQYF. As DNA, the CDR3 is TGTGCTAGTGGCCCCGAGGGGGTAGCGGGAAAAACAGATACGCAGTATTTT.